A selection of T cell receptor beta chains follows, all from one sample in a study of patients and donors after allogeneic stem cell transplantation. TCRdb reanalysed the RT-PCR reads using MiXCR and keeps one entry per CDR3 protein. The sample yields fewer than 12,000 distinct CDR3 sequences, less than 25% seen once. Sequenced sample: blood, either unsorted or a sorted T cell fraction (not recorded which). The receptors here all came from a human donor who was either an allogeneic HSCT recipient or a stem cell or donor lymphocyte infusion donor (not recorded which). It is not recorded whose cells these are; they may come from a transplant donor. CDR3s include the opening cysteine and the closing phenylalanine or tryptophan. The D gene is left open where the match is weak. Not every row has a clone size; where given, it reads once, few, many or a size class.

v_call	j_call	d_call	clone_size	cdr3_aa	cdr3_nt
TRBV6-5	TRBJ1-6	.	.	CASRRQATINSPLHF	TGTGCCAGCAGACGACAGGCTACGATCAATTCACCCCTCCACTTT
TRBV5-4	TRBJ1-4	TRBD1	.	CASSPGTGGATNEKLFF	TGTGCCAGCAGCCCCGGGACAGGGGGCGCAACTAATGAAAAACTGTTTTTT
TRBV6-5	TRBJ1-5	.	few	CASRSGGVGNQPQHF	TGTGCCAGCAGAAGTGGGGGGGTTGGCAATCAGCCCCAGCATTTT
TRBV30	TRBJ1-5	.	many	CAWNLRGGNQPQHF	TGTGCCTGGAACCTCCGTGGGGGCAATCAGCCCCAGCATTTT
TRBV20-1	TRBJ1-5	.	few	CSASGDYSNQPQHF	TGCAGTGCTTCAGGGGATTATAGCAATCAGCCCCAGCATTTT
TRBV12-3/TRBV12-4	TRBJ1-2	.	.	CASAGGANYGYTF	TGTGCCAGCGCCGGGGGGGCTAACTATGGCTACACCTTC
TRBV6-1	TRBJ2-5	TRBD2	.	CASSEVAGLETQYF	TGTGCCAGCAGTGAAGTAGCGGGGCTAGAGACCCAGTACTTC
TRBV12-3/TRBV12-4	TRBJ1-2	TRBD1	.	CASSRTVGTAYGYTF	TGTGCCAGCAGCAGAACCGTCGGGACAGCTTATGGCTACACCTTC
TRBV12-3/TRBV12-4	TRBJ1-4	.	.	CASSSIAWGEKLFF	TGTGCCAGCAGTTCCATAGCCTGGGGCGAAAAACTGTTTTTT
TRBV25-1	TRBJ1-2	.	.	CASSLGQGLKGYTF	TGTGCCAGCTCTCTGGGGCAGGGGTTAAAGGGCTACACCTTC
TRBV6-6	TRBJ1-4	TRBD1	medium-sized	CASSRDRDEKLFF	TGTGCCAGCAGCCGAGACAGGGATGAAAAACTGTTTTTT
TRBV14	TRBJ2-2	.	few	CASSQALKRNTGELFF	TGTGCCAGCAGCCAAGCTTTAAAAAGGAACACCGGGGAGCTGTTTTTT
TRBV6-1	TRBJ2-7	.	.	CASSYTGTDTYEQYF	TGTGCCAGCAGTTACACCGGGACGGACACCTACGAGCAGTACTTC
TRBV12-3/TRBV12-4	TRBJ1-4	.	few	CASNTGTREKLFF	TGTGCCAGTAACACAGGGACGCGTGAAAAACTGTTTTTT
TRBV12-3/TRBV12-4	TRBJ1-2	.	.	CASKNAGFGYGYTF	TGTGCCAGCAAGAACGCGGGCTTCGGCTATGGCTACACCTTC
TRBV24-1	TRBJ2-1	TRBD2	many	CATSDPGRGGHNEQFF	TGTGCCACCAGTGACCCTGGGCGGGGGGGCCACAATGAGCAGTTCTTC